This paragraph reports one T cell receptor beta chain. Its antigen is unknown. The sample is drawn from a study of cytomegalovirus exposure and HLA in healthy donors. About the study: From donors who were HLA-typed, an early data release held 80 million or so unique TCRs.

Study-wide results and caveats: Altogether, about 160 TCR beta chains were recorded as cytomegalovirus-associated. Diagnosis of cytomegalovirus status made by the classifier reportedly showed high specificity and sensitivity.

With 1 base removed from V and 3 bases from J, the gap between germline ends came to 19 bases. In germline, CDR1 is LNHNV, CDR2 YYDKDF (reference sequence). The CDR3 is 17 amino acids. The PCR had 60 Vbeta and 13 Jbeta primers. TCRdb's copy holds only in-frame clones and misses some; the assay was immunoSEQ multiplex PCR. The table for this sample gives approximately 61,000 clones. Input material: PBMCs. The chain joins TRBV15 to TRBJ2-7; a possible D gene is TRBD1 (5 bases). The TCR originated in a woman in her late teens or twenties in good health and CMV-seronegative. In DNA, the CDR3 is TGTGCCACCAGCAGAGGCCCCCACGTTCGAGACAGCTACGAGCAGTACTTC. It codes for CATSRGPHVRDSYEQYF.